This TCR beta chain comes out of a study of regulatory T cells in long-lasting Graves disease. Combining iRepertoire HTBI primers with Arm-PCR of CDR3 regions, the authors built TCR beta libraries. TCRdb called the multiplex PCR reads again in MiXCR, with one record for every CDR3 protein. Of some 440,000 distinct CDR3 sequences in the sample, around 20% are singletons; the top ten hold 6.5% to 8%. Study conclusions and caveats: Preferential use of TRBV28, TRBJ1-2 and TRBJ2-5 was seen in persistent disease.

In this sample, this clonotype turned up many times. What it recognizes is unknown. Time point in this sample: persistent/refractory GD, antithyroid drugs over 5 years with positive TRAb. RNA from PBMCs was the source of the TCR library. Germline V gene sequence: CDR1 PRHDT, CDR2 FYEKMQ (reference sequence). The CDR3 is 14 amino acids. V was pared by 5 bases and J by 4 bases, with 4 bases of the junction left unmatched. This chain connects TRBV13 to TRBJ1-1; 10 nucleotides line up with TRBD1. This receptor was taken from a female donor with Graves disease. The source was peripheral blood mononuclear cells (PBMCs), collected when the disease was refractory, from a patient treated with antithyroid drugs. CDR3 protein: CASSSRDRGTEAFF. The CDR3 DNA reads TGTGCCAGCAGCAGCCGGGACAGGGGCACTGAAGCTTTCTTT.